In its sample, the clone carrying this T cell receptor beta chain was seen once. CDR1 is KGHSH, CDR2 LQKENI, per germline. Losses at the gene ends were 9 bases for V and 2 bases for J; bases not matched to a gene: 3. The CDR3 has 12 amino acids. The method was immunoSEQ multiplex PCR; TCRdb's version includes in-frame clones alone and lacks a portion of them. The sample holds about 160,000 clones, 96% seen once. This sample was taken from a study of control samples from healthy donors and cancer patients. The sequence was collected from a woman in her thirties in good health. This rearrangement joins TRBV18 to TRBJ2-5, with 7 bases fitting TRBD1. Material: blood. For the CDR3, the DNA is TGTGCCAGTCACAGGGGACAAGAGACCCAGTACTTC. This translates into CASHRGQETQYF.